These T cell receptor beta chains were read from a single sample in a study of blood T cell repertoires in COVID-19. TCRdb keeps only in-frame clones here, not all; method: immunoSEQ multiplex PCR. The table lists 430,000 or so clones, 88% of them singletons, with about 1.7% in the top ten. The sample comprised PBMCs or T cells enriched from blood (not recorded which). These receptors originate from a woman aged 40 to 50 who had recovered from COVID-19. CDR3s include the opening cysteine and the closing phenylalanine or tryptophan. D genes are given only for firm matches. Rows give clone size only sometimes, using once, few, many, or a class for an expanded clone.

v_gene: TRBV7-9
j_gene: TRBJ1-1
abundance: .
d_gene: .
CDR3aa: CASSLGQLNTEAFF
CDR3nt: TGTGCCAGCAGCTTAGGGCAGTTGAACACTGAAGCTTTCTTT

v_gene: TRBV11-3
j_gene: TRBJ2-7
abundance: .
d_gene: TRBD1
CDR3aa: CASSNHPGTGKGNEQYF
CDR3nt: TGTGCCAGCAGCAATCATCCCGGGACAGGGAAGGGTAACGAGCAGTACTTC

v_gene: TRBV24-1
j_gene: TRBJ2-3
abundance: .
d_gene: .
CDR3aa: CATVGDTDTQYF
CDR3nt: TGTGCCACCGTCGGGGACACAGATACGCAGTATTTT

v_gene: TRBV11-2
j_gene: TRBJ1-5
abundance: .
d_gene: TRBD1
CDR3aa: CASSLGAGGNQPQHF
CDR3nt: TGTGCCAGCAGCTTAGGCGCAGGGGGAAATCAGCCCCAGCATTTT

v_gene: TRBV30
j_gene: TRBJ1-1
abundance: .
d_gene: TRBD1
CDR3aa: CAWSRQGHLAFF
CDR3nt: TGTGCCTGGAGTCGACAGGGCCATCTGGCTTTCTTT

v_gene: TRBV19
j_gene: TRBJ2-3
abundance: .
d_gene: TRBD2
CDR3aa: CASSIRGGRLSTDTQYF
CDR3nt: TGTGCCAGTAGTATTCGGGGGGGGAGACTTTCCACAGATACGCAGTATTTT

v_gene: TRBV5-4
j_gene: TRBJ2-2
abundance: .
d_gene: TRBD1
CDR3aa: CASSLGGQGASTGELFF
CDR3nt: TGTGCCAGCAGCTTGGGCGGACAGGGGGCCAGCACCGGGGAGCTGTTTTTT

v_gene: TRBV18
j_gene: TRBJ1-2
abundance: .
d_gene: .
CDR3aa: CASSPPRSFLQGPGYGYTF
CDR3nt: TGTGCCAGCTCACCACCGAGGAGTTTCTTGCAGGGCCCAGGCTATGGCTACACCTTC

v_gene: TRBV18
j_gene: TRBJ1-3
abundance: .
d_gene: .
CDR3aa: CASSPPNPRVGNTIYF
CDR3nt: TGTGCCAGCTCACCACCTAACCCCAGGGTAGGAAACACCATATATTTT

v_gene: TRBV11-1
j_gene: TRBJ2-3
abundance: .
d_gene: .
CDR3aa: CASSALAFTDTQYF
CDR3nt: TGTGCCAGCAGCGCGCTAGCTTTCACAGATACGCAGTATTTT

v_gene: TRBV4-3
j_gene: TRBJ1-3
abundance: .
d_gene: .
CDR3aa: CASSQDPNSGNTIYF
CDR3nt: TGCGCCAGCAGCCAAGACCCCAACTCTGGAAACACCATATATTTT

v_gene: TRBV6-1
j_gene: TRBJ1-3
abundance: .
d_gene: .
CDR3aa: CASSVTPRGIGNTIYF
CDR3nt: TGTGCCAGCAGTGTTACCCCTAGGGGGATTGGAAACACCATATATTTT

v_gene: TRBV12-5
j_gene: TRBJ1-1
abundance: .
d_gene: .
CDR3aa: CASGLPLRGEAFF
CDR3nt: TGTGCTAGTGGTTTGCCACTCCGTGGTGAAGCTTTCTTT

v_gene: TRBV5-1
j_gene: TRBJ2-3
abundance: .
d_gene: TRBD2
CDR3aa: CASSSGGGRSDTQYF
CDR3nt: TGCGCCAGCTCCAGCGGGGGCGGGAGGTCAGATACGCAGTATTTT

v_gene: TRBV24-1
j_gene: TRBJ1-2
abundance: .
d_gene: TRBD1
CDR3aa: CATSDVDRTFYGYTF
CDR3nt: TGTGCCACCAGTGATGTGGACAGGACGTTCTATGGCTACACCTTC

v_gene: TRBV12-3/TRBV12-4
j_gene: TRBJ2-2
abundance: .
d_gene: .
CDR3aa: CASRRGDTGELFF
CDR3nt: TGTGCCAGCAGACGTGGAGACACCGGGGAGCTGTTTTTT

v_gene: TRBV6-5
j_gene: TRBJ1-3
abundance: .
d_gene: .
CDR3aa: CASSSFGQRSGNTIYF
CDR3nt: TGTGCCAGCAGTTCCTTTGGACAGCGCTCTGGAAACACCATATATTTT

v_gene: TRBV4-3
j_gene: TRBJ1-2
abundance: .
d_gene: TRBD1
CDR3aa: CASSQDRTGVGYGYTF
CDR3nt: TGCGCCAGCAGCCAAGATCGGACAGGTGTTGGATATGGCTACACCTTC

v_gene: TRBV6-2/TRBV6-3
j_gene: TRBJ2-7
abundance: few
d_gene: TRBD2
CDR3aa: CASSTRTLAGSSYEQYF
CDR3nt: TGTGCCAGCAGCACTAGAACACTAGCGGGAAGCTCCTACGAGCAGTACTTC

v_gene: TRBV5-4
j_gene: TRBJ1-2
abundance: .
d_gene: TRBD1
CDR3aa: CASRYPGQGNYGYTF
CDR3nt: TGTGCCAGCAGGTATCCGGGACAGGGTAACTATGGCTACACCTTC

v_gene: TRBV24-1
j_gene: TRBJ2-2
abundance: .
d_gene: TRBD2
CDR3aa: CATSDSGLAGLNTGELFF
CDR3nt: TGTGCCACCAGTGATTCGGGACTAGCGGGACTAAACACCGGGGAGCTGTTTTTT

v_gene: TRBV10-3
j_gene: TRBJ2-2
abundance: .
d_gene: TRBD2
CDR3aa: CAISGLAGGTGELFF
CDR3nt: TGTGCCATCAGTGGACTAGCGGGAGGAACCGGGGAGCTGTTTTTT

v_gene: TRBV29-1
j_gene: TRBJ2-7
abundance: .
d_gene: .
CDR3aa: CSVGSGAREQYF
CDR3nt: TGCAGCGTTGGATCAGGGGCCCGCGAGCAGTACTTC

v_gene: TRBV27
j_gene: TRBJ1-4
abundance: once
d_gene: TRBD1
CDR3aa: CASSSGTGANEKLFF
CDR3nt: TGTGCCAGCAGTTCGGGGACAGGAGCAAATGAAAAACTGTTTTTT

v_gene: TRBV5-1
j_gene: TRBJ2-3
abundance: .
d_gene: TRBD2
CDR3aa: CASSFSGRAPDTQYF
CDR3nt: TGCGCCAGCAGCTTTAGCGGGAGGGCCCCAGATACGCAGTATTTT

v_gene: TRBV4-1
j_gene: TRBJ2-4
abundance: .
d_gene: .
CDR3aa: CASSPSEGEWGKNIQYF
CDR3nt: TGCGCCAGCAGCCCGTCCGAGGGGGAGTGGGGCAAAAACATTCAGTACTTC

v_gene: TRBV5-4
j_gene: TRBJ1-1
abundance: .
d_gene: TRBD1
CDR3aa: CASSLEGTANTEAFF
CDR3nt: TGTGCCAGCAGCTTGGAAGGGACAGCGAACACTGAAGCTTTCTTT

v_gene: TRBV11-2
j_gene: TRBJ2-7
abundance: .
d_gene: .
CDR3aa: CASSAQKQATSYEQYF
CDR3nt: TGTGCCAGCAGCGCACAGAAACAGGCCACCTCCTACGAGCAGTACTTC

v_gene: TRBV18
j_gene: TRBJ2-2
abundance: .
d_gene: .
CDR3aa: CASSIKPGGAGTGELFF
CDR3nt: TGTGCCAGCTCAATTAAGCCCGGAGGGGCCGGCACCGGGGAGCTGTTTTTT

v_gene: TRBV4-3
j_gene: TRBJ2-3
abundance: .
d_gene: TRBD2
CDR3aa: CASSQARTSGSADTQYF
CDR3nt: TGCGCCAGCAGCCAGGCCCGGACTAGCGGGAGCGCAGATACGCAGTATTTT

v_gene: TRBV19
j_gene: TRBJ1-1
abundance: .
d_gene: .
CDR3aa: CATRKGENTEAFF
CDR3nt: TGTGCCACCCGAAAGGGGGAGAACACTGAAGCTTTCTTT

v_gene: TRBV5-6
j_gene: TRBJ2-1
abundance: .
d_gene: .
CDR3aa: CASSTSVREQFF
CDR3nt: TGTGCCAGCAGTACCTCGGTCCGTGAGCAGTTCTTC

v_gene: TRBV5-6
j_gene: TRBJ1-2
abundance: .
d_gene: .
CDR3aa: CASSLPGYGYTF
CDR3nt: TGTGCCAGCAGCTTGCCCGGGTATGGCTACACCTTC

v_gene: TRBV7-2
j_gene: TRBJ2-1
abundance: .
d_gene: .
CDR3aa: CASSPQNEQFF
CDR3nt: TGTGCCAGCAGCCCCCAAAATGAGCAGTTCTTC

v_gene: TRBV5-1
j_gene: TRBJ1-1
abundance: .
d_gene: .
CDR3aa: CASSLGGGPTEAFF
CDR3nt: TGCGCCAGCAGCTTGGGCGGGGGGCCGACTGAAGCTTTCTTT

v_gene: TRBV27
j_gene: TRBJ2-7
abundance: .
d_gene: TRBD1
CDR3aa: CASSLRRGQGADEQYF
CDR3nt: TGTGCCAGCAGTTTAAGGAGGGGACAGGGGGCTGATGAGCAGTACTTC

v_gene: TRBV5-4
j_gene: TRBJ2-7
abundance: .
d_gene: .
CDR3aa: CASRQIGGLGEQYF
CDR3nt: TGTGCCAGCAGACAAATAGGGGGATTAGGCGAGCAGTACTTC

v_gene: TRBV11-2
j_gene: TRBJ2-1
abundance: .
d_gene: .
CDR3aa: CASRRSGGGEQFF
CDR3nt: TGTGCCAGCAGGCGCTCTGGAGGTGGCGAGCAGTTCTTC

v_gene: TRBV19
j_gene: TRBJ1-5
abundance: .
d_gene: .
CDR3aa: CASSIGSRGDQPQHF
CDR3nt: TGTGCCAGTAGTATAGGGAGCAGGGGAGATCAGCCCCAGCATTTT

v_gene: TRBV5-1
j_gene: TRBJ2-3
abundance: .
d_gene: TRBD1
CDR3aa: CASSGPGQSTDTQYF
CDR3nt: TGCGCCAGCAGCGGGCCGGGACAGTCCACAGATACGCAGTATTTT

v_gene: TRBV28
j_gene: TRBJ1-2
abundance: .
d_gene: .
CDR3aa: CASSTGSTGIAGYTF
CDR3nt: TGTGCCAGCAGTACCGGTTCTACAGGGATCGCTGGCTACACCTTC

v_gene: TRBV30
j_gene: TRBJ2-3
abundance: .
d_gene: .
CDR3aa: CAWSGRDTQYF
CDR3nt: TGTGCCTGGAGTGGTCGGGATACGCAGTATTTT

v_gene: TRBV6-5
j_gene: TRBJ2-1
abundance: .
d_gene: .
CDR3aa: CASSYEGNEQFF
CDR3nt: TGTGCCAGCAGTTACGAGGGTAATGAGCAGTTCTTC

v_gene: TRBV9
j_gene: TRBJ2-1
abundance: .
d_gene: TRBD2
CDR3aa: CASIEGRGETLPWGDNEQFF
CDR3nt: TGTGCCAGCATCGAAGGCCGGGGGGAGACCCTTCCCTGGGGAGACAATGAGCAGTTCTTC

v_gene: TRBV4-2
j_gene: TRBJ1-1
abundance: .
d_gene: .
CDR3aa: CASSQGGRGAFF
CDR3nt: TGTGCCAGCAGCCAAGGCGGAAGGGGGGCTTTCTTT

v_gene: TRBV7-2
j_gene: TRBJ1-1
abundance: .
d_gene: .
CDR3aa: CASSLAPQAGTEAFF
CDR3nt: TGTGCCAGCAGCTTAGCCCCCCAGGCGGGGACTGAAGCTTTCTTT

v_gene: TRBV13
j_gene: TRBJ2-1
abundance: .
d_gene: TRBD2
CDR3aa: CASSRAFPGTSLLGNEQFF
CDR3nt: TGTGCCAGCAGTCGCGCCTTCCCCGGGACTAGCCTCCTCGGCAATGAGCAGTTCTTC